This T cell receptor (beta chain) emerged from a study of PD-L1 blockade in urothelial cancer. Across the whole study: Median T cell yield from blood was fewer than 150,000. Points from the study as a whole: Better progression-free and overall survival followed lower pretreatment blood clonality.

The time point is: pretreatment peripheral blood. Patient disease was locally advanced or metastatic urothelial carcinoma. Synthetically made TCR analog templates were put into each PCR as spikes. Sequencing used immunoSEQ multiplex PCR; TCRdb keeps in-frame clones, though not all of them. The sample shows about 88,000 clones, 80% to 90% of them seen only once. With respect to this clone: Antigen unknown. Relative to the germline gene, one junction end is altered; a read error may explain this.

This receptor was identified in a woman older than 75 with urothelial cancer. Here the sequenced sample was PBMCs, taken around atezolizumab (anti-PD-L1) treatment.

CDR3 sequence reads: CASRQGGTGTHTQYF. The CDR3, as DNA: TGTGCCAGCAGACAAGGAGGGACTGGCACGCATACGCAGTATTTT. V usage is TRBV14 and J usage is TRBJ2-3; D is perhaps TRBD2 (6 bases). The CDR3 is 15 residues long. CDR1 and CDR2 from the germline V gene are SGHDN and FVKESK. Complete variable domain (other parts from reference TRBV14 and TRBJ2-3): EAGVTQFPSHSVIEKGQTVTLRCDPISGHDNLYWYRRVMGKEIKFLLHFVKESKQDESGMPNNRFLAERTGGTYSTLKVQPAELEDSGVYFCASRQGGTGTHTQYFGPGTRLTVL.